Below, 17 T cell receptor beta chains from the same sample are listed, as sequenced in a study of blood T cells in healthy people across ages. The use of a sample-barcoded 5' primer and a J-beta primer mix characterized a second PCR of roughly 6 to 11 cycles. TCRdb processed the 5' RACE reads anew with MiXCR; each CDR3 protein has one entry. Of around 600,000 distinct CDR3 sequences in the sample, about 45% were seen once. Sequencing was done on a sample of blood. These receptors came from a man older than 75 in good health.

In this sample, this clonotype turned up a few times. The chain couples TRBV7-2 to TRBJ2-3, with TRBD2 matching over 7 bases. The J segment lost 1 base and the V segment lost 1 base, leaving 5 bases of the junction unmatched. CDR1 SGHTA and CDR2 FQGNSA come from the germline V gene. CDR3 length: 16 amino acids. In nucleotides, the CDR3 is TGTGCCAGCAGCTTAGACCTAGCGGACGGCACAGATACGCAGTATTTT. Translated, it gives CASSLDLADGTDTQYF.

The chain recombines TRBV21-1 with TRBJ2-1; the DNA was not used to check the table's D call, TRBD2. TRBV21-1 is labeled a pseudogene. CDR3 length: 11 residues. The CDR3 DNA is TGTGCCAGTCCTATGGAGGGTGAGCAGTTCTTC. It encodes CASPMEGEQFF.

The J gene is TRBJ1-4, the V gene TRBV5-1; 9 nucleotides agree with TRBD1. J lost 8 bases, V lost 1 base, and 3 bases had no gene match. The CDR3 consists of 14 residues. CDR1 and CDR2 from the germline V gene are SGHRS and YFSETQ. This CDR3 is CASSLLGQGEKLFF. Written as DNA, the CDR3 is TGCGCCAGCAGCTTGCTCGGACAGGGGGAAAAACTGTTTTTT.

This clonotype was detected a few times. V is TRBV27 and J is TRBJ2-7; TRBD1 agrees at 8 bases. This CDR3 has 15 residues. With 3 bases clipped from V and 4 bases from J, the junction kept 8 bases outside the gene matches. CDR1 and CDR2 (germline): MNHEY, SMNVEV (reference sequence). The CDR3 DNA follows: TGTGCCAGCAGTTTTCCTCAGGGGGCAGAGTACGAGCAGTACTTC. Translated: CASSFPQGAEYEQYF.

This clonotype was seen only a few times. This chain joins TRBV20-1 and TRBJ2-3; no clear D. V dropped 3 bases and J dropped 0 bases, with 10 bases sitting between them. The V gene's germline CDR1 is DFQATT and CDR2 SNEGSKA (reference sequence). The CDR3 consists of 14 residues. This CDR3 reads CSASKVTSTDTQYF. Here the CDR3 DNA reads TGCAGTGCTAGTAAAGTTACTAGCACAGATACGCAGTATTTT.

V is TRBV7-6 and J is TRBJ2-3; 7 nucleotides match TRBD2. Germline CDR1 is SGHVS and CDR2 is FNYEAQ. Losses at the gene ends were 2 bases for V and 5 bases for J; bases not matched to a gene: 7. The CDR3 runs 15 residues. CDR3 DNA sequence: TGTGCCAGCAGCTTATATCCGGGAGGAGTAGATACGCAGTATTTT. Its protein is CASSLYPGGVDTQYF.

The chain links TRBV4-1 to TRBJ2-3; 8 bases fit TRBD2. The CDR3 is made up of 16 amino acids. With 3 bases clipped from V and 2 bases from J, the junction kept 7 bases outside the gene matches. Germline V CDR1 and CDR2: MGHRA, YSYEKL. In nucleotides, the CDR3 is TGCGCCAGCAGCCACAGGGCGGGGGGCATCACAGATACGCAGTATTTT. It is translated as CASSHRAGGITDTQYF.

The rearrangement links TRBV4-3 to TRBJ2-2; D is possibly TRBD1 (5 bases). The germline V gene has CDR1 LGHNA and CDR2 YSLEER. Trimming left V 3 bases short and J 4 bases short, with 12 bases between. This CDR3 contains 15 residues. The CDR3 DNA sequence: TGCGCCAGCAGCCAGGACGACAGACTCACCGGGGAGCTGTTTTTT. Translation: CASSQDDRLTGELFF.

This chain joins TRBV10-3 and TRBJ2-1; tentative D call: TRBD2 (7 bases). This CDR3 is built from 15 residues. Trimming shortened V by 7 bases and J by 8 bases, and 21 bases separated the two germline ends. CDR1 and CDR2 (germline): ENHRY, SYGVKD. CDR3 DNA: TGTGCCATCACCCCTAGGGGGGGGTCGATTGATGAGCAGTTCTTC. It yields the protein CAITPRGGSIDEQFF.

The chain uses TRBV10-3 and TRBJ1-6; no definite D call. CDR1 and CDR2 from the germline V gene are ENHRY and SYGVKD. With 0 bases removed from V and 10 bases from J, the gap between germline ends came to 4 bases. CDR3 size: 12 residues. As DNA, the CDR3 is TGTGCCATCAGTGAGTCGATGTCACCCCTCCACTTT. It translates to CAISESMSPLHF.

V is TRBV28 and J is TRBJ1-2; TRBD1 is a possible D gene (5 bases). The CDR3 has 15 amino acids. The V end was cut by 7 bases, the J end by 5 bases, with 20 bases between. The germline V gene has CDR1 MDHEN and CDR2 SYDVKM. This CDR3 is CASKIPGTALYGYTF. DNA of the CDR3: TGTGCCAGCAAAATTCCTGGGACTGCCTTGTATGGCTACACCTTC.

CDR3 residues: CASSMTGGYSYEQYF. CDR3 nucleotides: TGTGCCAGCAGTATGACAGGGGGCTACTCCTACGAGCAGTACTTC. The chain recombines TRBV27 with TRBJ2-7; 10 bases line up with TRBD1. With V trimmed by 5 bases and J by 0 bases, 4 bases remained unmatched. Germline loops: CDR1 MNHEY, CDR2 SMNVEV (reference sequence). The CDR3 has 15 amino acids.

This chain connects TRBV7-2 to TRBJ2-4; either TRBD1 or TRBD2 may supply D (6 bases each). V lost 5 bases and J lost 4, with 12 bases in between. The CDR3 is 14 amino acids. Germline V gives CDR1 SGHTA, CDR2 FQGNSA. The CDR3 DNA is TGTGCCAGCAGCGTAGGGGGGCCGAAAAACATTCAGTACTTC. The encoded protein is CASSVGGPKNIQYF.

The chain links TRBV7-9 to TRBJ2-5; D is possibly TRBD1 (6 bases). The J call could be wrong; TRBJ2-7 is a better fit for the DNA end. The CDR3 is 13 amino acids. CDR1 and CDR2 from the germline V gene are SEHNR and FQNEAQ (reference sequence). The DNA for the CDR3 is TGTGCCAGCAGCCCAACACAGGGCTACGAGCAGTACTTC. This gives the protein CASSPTQGYEQYF.

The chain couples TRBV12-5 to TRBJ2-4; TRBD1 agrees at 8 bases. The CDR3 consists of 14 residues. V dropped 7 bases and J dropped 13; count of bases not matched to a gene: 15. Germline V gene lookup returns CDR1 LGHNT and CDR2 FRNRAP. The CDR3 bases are TGTGCTAGTGTTCGGGGCGGGACAGGTAGGGAGCAGTACTTC. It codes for CASVRGGTGREQYF.

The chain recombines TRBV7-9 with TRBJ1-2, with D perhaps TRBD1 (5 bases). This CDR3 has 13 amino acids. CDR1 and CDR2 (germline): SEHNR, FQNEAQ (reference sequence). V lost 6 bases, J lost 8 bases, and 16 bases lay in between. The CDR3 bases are TGTGCCAGCAGTCCGACCCGGGACGGAGGCTACACCTTC. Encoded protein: CASSPTRDGGYTF. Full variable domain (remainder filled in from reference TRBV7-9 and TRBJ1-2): DTGVSQNPRHKITKRGQNVTFRCDPISEHNRLYWYRQTLGQGPEFLTYFQNEAQLEKSRLLSDRFSAERPKGSFSTLEIQRTEQGDSAMYLCASSPTRDGGYTFGSGTRLTVV.

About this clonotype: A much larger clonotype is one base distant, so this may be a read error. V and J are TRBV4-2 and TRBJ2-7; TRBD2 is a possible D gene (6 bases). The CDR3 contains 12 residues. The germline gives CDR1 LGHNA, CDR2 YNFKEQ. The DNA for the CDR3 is TGTGTCAGCAGCCCGGGGGACTACGAGCAGTACTTC. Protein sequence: CVSSPGDYEQYF.